A single sample gave rise to the 10 T cell receptor beta chains below, sequenced in a study of T cell changes during pregnancy in multiple sclerosis. Method: immunoSEQ multiplex PCR; TCRdb's copy keeps in-frame clones and lacks some. The sample gives about 40,000 clones, about 91% of which show up once; around 0.5% is in the top ten. The material sequenced was CD4+ T cells from peripheral blood mononuclear cells, taken in the second trimester of pregnancy. These receptor sequences come from a female donor in good health, enrolled as a control in a pregnancy study.

The gene calls are TRBV9 and TRBJ1-2; unclear D gene. Germline-derived CDR1 and CDR2 are SGDLS and YYNGEE. The CDR3 loop spans 11 amino acids. Trimming shortened V by 4 bases and J by 8 bases, and 9 bases separated the two germline ends. The CDR3 region has the DNA TGTGCCAGCAGCACCCTAGGAGGCTACACCTTC. Translation: CASSTLGGYTF. Based on the CDR3 plus reference TRBV9 and TRBJ1-2, the full variable domain is DSGVTQTPKHLITATGQRVTLRCSPRSGDLSVYWYQQSLDQGLQFLIQYYNGEERAKGNILERFSAQQFPDLHSELNLSSLELGDSALYFCASSTLGGYTFGSGTRLTVV.

The J gene is TRBJ1-1, the V gene TRBV4-2; tentatively, D is TRBD1 (5 bases). Germline V CDR1 and CDR2: LGHNA, YNFKEQ. Trimming removed 2 bases from V and 1 base from J, with 14 bases in between. The CDR3 contains 16 residues. CDR3 residues: CASSQLIGGTNTEAFF. The CDR3 DNA sequence: TGTGCCAGCAGCCAACTCATAGGCGGGACGAACACTGAAGCTTTCTTT.

This clone is a singleton in its sample. The chain has TRBV28 and TRBJ2-1, with a weak D call TRBD1 (7 bases). The CDR3 extends over 19 amino acids. V lost 2 bases and J 4 bases, leaving 24 bases between the germline ends. The germline V gene encodes CDR1 MDHEN and CDR2 SYDVKM. CDR3 sequence reads: CASSLVRRGAGGGYNEQFF. The DNA for the CDR3 is TGTGCCAGCAGTTTAGTGCGGAGAGGGGCAGGGGGAGGATACAATGAGCAGTTCTTC.

The chain has TRBV14 and TRBJ1-4; D unclear. The V gene lost 0 bases and the J gene lost 10 bases, with 12 bases spanning the gap. The V gene's germline CDR1 is SGHDN and CDR2 FVKESK. This CDR3 is 14 amino acids long. The CDR3 sequence: CASSQDWKGGKLFF. The CDR3 nucleotides are TGTGCCAGCAGCCAAGATTGGAAGGGAGGAAAACTGTTTTTT. Looking up the rest from reference TRBV14 and TRBJ1-4 gives the full variable domain: EAGVTQFPSHSVIEKGQTVTLRCDPISGHDNLYWYRRVMGKEIKFLLHFVKESKQDESGMPNNRFLAERTGGTYSTLKVQPAELEDSGVYFCASSQDWKGGKLFFGSGTQLSVL.

In its sample, this clone was seen a few times. This chain joins TRBV28 and TRBJ1-1, with 7 bases that match TRBD1. The CDR3 runs to 15 residues. CDR1 MDHEN and CDR2 SYDVKM come from the germline V gene. V trimming: 1 base; J trimming: 6 bases; junction bases outside the gene matches: 8. CDR3 DNA sequence: TGTGCCAGCAGTTTATTCCTAGGGGGCAGCGCTGAAGCTTTCTTT. Translation gives CASSLFLGGSAEAFF.

The J gene is TRBJ2-1, the V gene TRBV6-6, with a possible D match to TRBD2 (5 bases). The V gene's germline CDR1 is MNHNY and CDR2 SVGAGI (reference sequence). V was cut by 0 bases and J by 7 bases, with 10 bases left in between. This CDR3 is 14 amino acids long. The CDR3 region has the DNA TGTGCCAGCAGTTACTCGGACTTAATGAATGAGCAGTTCTTC. As protein: CASSYSDLMNEQFF.

This chain links TRBV5-6 with TRBJ1-3, with TRBD1 matching over 8 bases. This CDR3 region has 15 residues. The ends lost 4 bases at V and 3 bases at J; junction bases unmatched: 6. Germline-derived CDR1 and CDR2 are SGHDT and YYEEEE. CDR3 sequence: CASSQGAEGGNTIYF. CDR3 DNA: TGTGCCAGCAGCCAGGGGGCTGAGGGTGGAAACACCATATATTTT.

This chain uses TRBV9 with TRBJ1-5; 7 nucleotides line up with TRBD1. The V and J ends lost 0 bases and 4 bases, in that order; junction bases with no gene match: 7. Germline CDR1 and CDR2: SGDLS and YYNGEE. The CDR3 runs to 16 residues. CDR3: CASSVDGTAINQPQHF. The CDR3 bases are TGTGCCAGCAGCGTAGACGGGACAGCAATAAATCAGCCCCAGCATTTT.

V usage is TRBV28 and J usage is TRBJ2-7; weak D call: TRBD2 (5 bases). Germline CDR1 is MDHEN and CDR2 is SYDVKM. Between the trimmed V and J ends, which lost 3 bases and 5 bases, there was a span of 11 bases. The CDR3 length is 13 residues. DNA of the CDR3: TGTGCCAGCAGTTTGAGGGCCCCGGACGAGCAGTACTTC. It specifies CASSLRAPDEQYF.

The CDR3 DNA reads as TGTGCCAGCAGCTTAGTCATTTCGGGAGTGCGCACAGATACGCAGTATTTT. Its protein product is CASSLVISGVRTDTQYF. The rearrangement joins TRBV11-2 to TRBJ2-3; maybe TRBD2 (6 bases). V lost 1 base to trimming and J lost 1 base, with 15 bases between them. The CDR3 is 17 residues long. Germline V gives CDR1 SGHAT, CDR2 FQNNGV.